Following are 12 T cell receptor beta chains from one sample sequenced in a study of T cells in localized non-small cell lung cancer (dated by TCRdb to the early 2020s). The library was made by the immunoSEQ multiplex PCR assay. TCRdb took over this immuneACCESS table, retaining in-frame rearrangements with V and J assigned. Such tables are incomplete; in checked studies, under half of the missing clones stem from an unresolved V gene, and the remainder is unexplained. For this sample the table gives fewer than 75,000 clones, of which approximately 84% were detected only once. Clones ranked in the top ten supply 1% to 1.5% of the sample. This material consisted of peripheral blood, taken before any cancer treatment. Receptor source: a female donor over 55 with stage I lung adenocarcinoma.

This chain connects TRBV7-7 to TRBJ2-5; TRBD1 is a possible D gene (6 bases). The CDR3 covers 13 residues. The V end was cut by 4 bases, the J end by 2 bases, with 8 bases between. Germline V gives CDR1 SSHAT, CDR2 FNYEAQ (reference sequence). The CDR3 region has the DNA TGTGCCAGCAGCTCGGACAGACAAGAGACCCAGTACTTC. Translation: CASSSDRQETQYF.

In this sample, this clone turned up once. This chain joins TRBV5-4 and TRBJ1-1; 7 bases are a match to TRBD1. The germline V gene encodes CDR1 SGHNT and CDR2 YYREEE (reference sequence). This CDR3 is 14 amino acids long. Germline trimming cut 4 bases from V and 4 bases from J; bases unmatched to any gene: 7. Here the CDR3 DNA reads TGTGCCAGCAGCCGGGACAGCCCGAGCACTGAAGCTTTCTTT. It specifies CASSRDSPSTEAFF.

V gene TRBV6-1 combines with J gene TRBJ2-1; either TRBD1 or TRBD2 may fit D (5 bases each). The V end was cut by 0 bases, the J end by 9 bases, with 27 bases between. Germline loops: CDR1 MNHNS, CDR2 SASEGT. This CDR3 has 19 residues. Here the CDR3 DNA reads TGTGCCAGCAGTGAAGCGCTTCGGGGTGTAGGGACCCCACATTTTGAGCAGTTCTTC. Residues: CASSEALRGVGTPHFEQFF.

The chain is built from TRBV9 and TRBJ2-5, with D perhaps matching TRBD2 (5 bases). CDR1 is SGDLS and CDR2 is YYNGEE in the germline V gene. V shed 1 base and J shed 3 bases, with 10 bases lying between them. The CDR3 extends over 14 amino acids. The CDR3 DNA follows: TGTGCCAGCAGCGTAAGTGGGCGGGAAGAGACCCAGTACTTC. Its protein is CASSVSGREETQYF. The full variable domain, its missing parts supplied by reference TRBV9 and TRBJ2-5, is DSGVTQTPKHLITATGQRVTLRCSPRSGDLSVYWYQQSLDQGLQFLIQYYNGEERAKGNILERFSAQQFPDLHSELNLSSLELGDSALYFCASSVSGREETQYFGPGTRLLVL.

V usage is TRBV7-3 and J usage is TRBJ2-3; 8 bases are a match to TRBD2. With V trimmed by 2 bases and J by 2 bases, 6 bases remained unmatched. The V gene's germline CDR1 is SGHTA and CDR2 FQGTGA. This CDR3 has 16 residues. Written as DNA, the CDR3 is TGTGCCAGCAGCTTAGGAGCTAGCGGGTTCACAGATACGCAGTATTTT. The encoded protein is CASSLGASGFTDTQYF.

V gene TRBV7-6 combines with J gene TRBJ2-7; TRBD2 matches at 8 bases. Trimming removed 1 base from V and 2 bases from J; junction bases left unmatched: 4. The CDR3 is 15 amino acids. Per germline, CDR1 SGHVS and CDR2 FNYEAQ. CDR3 nucleotides: TGTGCCAGCAGCTTAGTTCCGGGGGGGCCCTACGAGCAGTACTTC. Residues: CASSLVPGGPYEQYF.

This chain joins TRBV12-5 and TRBJ2-4; D is possibly TRBD2 (6 bases). The CDR3 extends over 14 amino acids. Germline V lookup: CDR1 LGHNT, CDR2 FRNRAP. Between the trimmed V and J ends, which lost 4 bases and 6 bases, there was a span of 13 bases. The CDR3 DNA sequence: TGTGCTAGTGGTTCACGGTTGGGAGGAAACATTCAGTACTTC. Encoded protein: CASGSRLGGNIQYF.

The V call is TRBV2, the J call TRBJ2-2, with TRBD1 as a possible D gene (6 bases). CDR1 is SNHLY and CDR2 is FYNNEI in the germline V gene. The CDR3 extends over 14 amino acids. V was cut by 9 bases and J by 6 bases, with 17 bases left in between. CDR3 DNA sequence: TGTGCCAGTAGGGGACACCCTCCAGCCGGGGAGCTGTTTTTT. Encoded protein: CASRGHPPAGELFF. Looking up the rest from reference TRBV2 and TRBJ2-2 gives the full variable domain: EPEVTQTPSHQVTQMGQEVILRCVPISNHLYFYWYRQILGQKVEFLVSFYNNEISEKSEIFDDQFSVERPDGSNFTLKIRSTKLEDSAMYFCASRGHPPAGELFFGEGSRLTVL.

The chain links TRBV11-1 to TRBJ2-1; 8 nucleotides match TRBD1. The ends lost 2 bases at V and 3 bases at J; junction bases unmatched: 12. The CDR3 spans 18 residues. Germline assignment: CDR1 SGHAT and CDR2 FQDESV (reference sequence). The CDR3 nucleotides are TGTGCCAGCAGCTTACGAGGGACAGGCCGAGGGCACTACAATGAGCAGTTCTTC. Its translation: CASSLRGTGRGHYNEQFF. The complete variable domain, with remaining parts taken from reference TRBV11-1 and TRBJ2-1, reads EAEVAQSPRYKITEKSQAVAFWCDPISGHATLYWYRQILGQGPELLVQFQDESVVDDSQLPKDRFSAERLKGVDSTLKIQPAELGDSAMYLCASSLRGTGRGHYNEQFFGPGTRLTVL.

Turning to this clone: In the same sample, other DNA sequences code for this CDR3. V gene TRBV28 combines with J gene TRBJ1-2, with TRBD1 as a possible D gene (5 bases). V dropped 2 bases and J dropped 5 bases, with 6 bases sitting between them. CDR1 is MDHEN and CDR2 is SYDVKM in the germline V gene. CDR3 size: 12 residues. The CDR3 bases are TGTGCCAGCAGTTTACAGGGTTATGGCTACACCTTC. Encoded protein: CASSLQGYGYTF.

This chain connects TRBV5-6 to TRBJ1-2; possibly TRBD1 for D (6 bases). Germline CDR1 and CDR2: SGHDT and YYEEEE. The CDR3 spans 16 residues. Trimming shortened V by 6 bases and J by 5 bases, and 23 bases separated the two germline ends. The CDR3 loop reads CASTAGGGGTTYGYTF. The CDR3 region has the DNA TGTGCCAGCACCGCCGGGGGCGGAGGGACTACTTATGGCTACACCTTC.

This chain joins TRBV2 and TRBJ2-7, with D hard to call. With 4 bases removed from V and 3 bases from J, the gap between germline ends came to 10 bases. Germline CDR1 SNHLY, CDR2 FYNNEI. CDR3 length: 13 amino acids. The CDR3 here is CASSGGRGYEQYF. CDR3 sequence (DNA): TGTGCCAGCAGTGGAGGAAGAGGCTACGAGCAGTACTTC. Full variable domain (rest looked up from reference TRBV2 and TRBJ2-7): EPEVTQTPSHQVTQMGQEVILRCVPISNHLYFYWYRQILGQKVEFLVSFYNNEISEKSEIFDDQFSVERPDGSNFTLKIRSTKLEDSAMYFCASSGGRGYEQYFGPGTRLTVT.